The entry below gives a single TCR beta chain sequence along with its context. Its antigen is still unknown. Base-call qualities are not available, and no considerably larger clone is one nucleotide away. Library method: 5' RACE. Sequencing was carried out with a NextSeq 500. To correct for sequencing error and PCR bias, the TCR library protocol tagged individual cDNA molecules with unique molecular identifiers. Both TCR alpha and beta chains were sequenced, and tight co-correlation was observed between alpha and beta sequence abundances in each sample. Per the source publication's procedure: Decombinator V4 was used to annotate the V gene, J gene and CDR3 of the TCR sequences. Expanded TCRs were defined as changing significantly between any two time points under a Poisson model with p below 0.0001. Abundances of TCRs were expressed as counts per million after normalisation to the total number of TCRs sequenced in each sample. VDJdb, accessed 1 November 2021, was searched for CMV, EBV and SARS-CoV-2 annotated TCRs, with TCRs annotated for multiple antigens excluded. In-frame beta chains were kept once TCRdb had trimmed the public reads at Q25 with fastp and called clones with MiXCR. When rows share a CDR3 protein, they turn into one entry using the most common DNA and genes. TCRdb's processing, not the authors' own work, is the source of the V and J calls. The sample data list tens of thousands of distinct CDR3 sequences, and approximately 12% of these were observed just once. The ten largest clones represent approximately 4.7% of the sample.

The study was a case-control design nested within a healthcare worker cohort in London, UK, with weekly nasopharyngeal swab PCR tests and blood sampling. Healthcare workers were recruited between 23 and 31 March 2020, during the week of the UK lockdown, and were followed weekly for up to roughly 15 weeks. This entry comes from a study of early T cells in non-severe SARS-CoV-2 infection (dated by TCRdb to the early 2020s). Regarding the study in general: Bulk RNA from unsorted whole blood was used for TCR sequencing, so alpha and beta chains could not be paired. On the study overall, not on this receptor specifically: VDJdb matching was skewed toward anti-spike CD8 responses and likely underestimated virus-specific expansions, missing private and CD4 specificities.

The sample comprised whole blood. The TCR sequence derives from an adult who was a healthcare worker with PCR-confirmed SARS-CoV-2 infection or an uninfected control (not recorded which).

The DNA sequence is given as TGTGCCAGCAGTTTTGGGGGGAATGAAAAACTGTTTTTT. Its coded protein is CASSFGGNEKLFF. The chain joins TRBV12-3 or TRBV12-4 to TRBJ1-4; possibly the D gene is TRBD1, per 5 matching bases. The CDR3, from cysteine to phenylalanine, totals 13 residues. Of all the DNA, just the CDR3 is kept, 39 bases in frame from base 1. V is shortened by 3 bases, J by 5 bases, and the region joining them spans 7 bases.